There are many counts of the clone carrying this T cell receptor beta chain. What it recognizes is unknown. The data were obtained in a study of blood T cells in healthy people across ages. General study findings and limits: Donors of long life had a larger count of naive CD4+ cells and greater diversity than aged donors.

The use of a sample-barcoded 5' primer and a J-beta primer mix characterized a second PCR of roughly 6 to 11 cycles. Carrying 12 random nucleotides, a template-switch adaptor labeled each individual cDNA molecule. Using its own MiXCR run on the 5' RACE reads, TCRdb lists one record per CDR3 protein. The sample includes hundreds of thousands of distinct CDR3 sequences, 25% to 30% of them seen just once. Germline V lookup: CDR1 MGHRA, CDR2 YSYEKL. V trimming: 2 bases; J trimming: 3 bases; junction bases outside the gene matches: 5. The CDR3 has 16 residues. The TCR originated in a woman of 80 years or more in good health. Material: blood. The rearrangement uses TRBV4-1 and TRBJ2-5, with 11 bases aligning to TRBD2. Here the CDR3 reads CASSQPPLAGEETQYF. CDR3 nucleotides: TGCGCCAGCAGCCAACCTCCACTAGCGGGGGAAGAGACCCAGTACTTC.